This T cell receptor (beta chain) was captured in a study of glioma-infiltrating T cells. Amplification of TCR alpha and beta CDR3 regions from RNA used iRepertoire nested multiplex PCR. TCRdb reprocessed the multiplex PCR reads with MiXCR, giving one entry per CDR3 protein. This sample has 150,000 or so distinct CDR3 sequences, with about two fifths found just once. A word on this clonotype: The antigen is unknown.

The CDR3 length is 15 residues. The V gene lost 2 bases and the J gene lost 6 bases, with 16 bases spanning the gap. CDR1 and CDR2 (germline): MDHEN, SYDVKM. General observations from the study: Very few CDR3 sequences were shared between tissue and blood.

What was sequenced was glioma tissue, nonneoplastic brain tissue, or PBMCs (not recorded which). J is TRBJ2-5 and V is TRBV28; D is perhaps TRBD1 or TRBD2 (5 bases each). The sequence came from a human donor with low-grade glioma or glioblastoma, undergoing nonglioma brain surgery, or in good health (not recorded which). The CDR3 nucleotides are TGTGCCAGCAGTTTAGTGGGACCAGCAGGGAAGACCCAGTACTTC. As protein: CASSLVGPAGKTQYF.